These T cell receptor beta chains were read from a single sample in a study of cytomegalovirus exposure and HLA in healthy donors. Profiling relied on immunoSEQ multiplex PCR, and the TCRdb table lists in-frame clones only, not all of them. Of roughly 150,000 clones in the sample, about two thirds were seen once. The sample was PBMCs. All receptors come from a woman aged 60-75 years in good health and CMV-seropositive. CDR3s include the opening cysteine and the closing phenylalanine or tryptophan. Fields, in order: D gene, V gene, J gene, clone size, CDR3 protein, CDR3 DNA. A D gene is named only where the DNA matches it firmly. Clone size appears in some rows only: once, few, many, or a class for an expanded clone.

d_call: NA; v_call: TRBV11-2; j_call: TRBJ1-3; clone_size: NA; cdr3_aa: CASIPVRGGNTIYF; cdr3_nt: TGTGCCAGCATCCCCGTCAGGGGTGGAAACACCATATATTTT
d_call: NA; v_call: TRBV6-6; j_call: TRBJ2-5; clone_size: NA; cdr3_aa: CASSYGALGETQYF; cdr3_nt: TGTGCCAGCAGTTACGGAGCACTGGGAGAGACCCAGTACTTC
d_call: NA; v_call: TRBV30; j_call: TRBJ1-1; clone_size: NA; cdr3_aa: CAWSVLGGTEAFF; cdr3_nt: TGTGCCTGGAGTGTACTAGGGGGCACTGAAGCTTTCTTT
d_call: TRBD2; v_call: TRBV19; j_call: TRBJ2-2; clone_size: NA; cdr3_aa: CASSPWTSSGELFF; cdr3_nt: TGTGCCAGTAGTCCGTGGACTAGCAGCGGGGAGCTGTTTTTT
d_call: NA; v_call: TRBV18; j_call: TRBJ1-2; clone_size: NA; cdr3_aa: CASSPKPRATNEGYGYTF; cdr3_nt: TGTGCCAGCTCACCAAAGCCACGGGCCACAAACGAGGGCTATGGCTACACCTTC
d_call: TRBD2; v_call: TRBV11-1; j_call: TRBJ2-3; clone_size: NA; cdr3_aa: CASSLEASGGDTQYF; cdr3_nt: TGTGCCAGCAGCTTAGAGGCTAGCGGGGGAGATACGCAGTATTTT
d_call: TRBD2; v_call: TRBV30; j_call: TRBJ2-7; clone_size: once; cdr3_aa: CAWSDTGGPIEQYF; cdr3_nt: TGTGCCTGGAGTGATACGGGAGGGCCAATCGAGCAGTACTTC
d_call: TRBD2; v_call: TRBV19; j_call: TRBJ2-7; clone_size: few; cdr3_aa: CASSMYSPAGSYEQYF; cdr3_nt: TGTGCCAGTAGTATGTACTCTCCAGCGGGATCCTACGAGCAGTACTTC
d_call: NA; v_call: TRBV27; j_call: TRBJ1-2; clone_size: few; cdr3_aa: CASSLGQGSGYTF; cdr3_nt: TGTGCCAGCAGTTTGGGGCAGGGGTCTGGCTACACCTTC
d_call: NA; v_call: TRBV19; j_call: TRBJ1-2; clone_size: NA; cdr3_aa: CASSRWTVGYTF; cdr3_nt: TGTGCCAGTAGTAGATGGACAGTCGGCTACACCTTC
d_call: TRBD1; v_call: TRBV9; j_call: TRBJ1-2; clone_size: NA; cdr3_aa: CASSVGSDRGSHYGYTF; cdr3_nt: TGTGCCAGCAGCGTAGGATCGGACAGGGGTTCTCACTATGGCTACACCTTC
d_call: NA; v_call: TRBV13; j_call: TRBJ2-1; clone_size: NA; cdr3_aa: CASSSDEGYNEQFF; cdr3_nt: TGTGCCAGCAGCTCCGACGAGGGTTACAATGAGCAGTTCTTC
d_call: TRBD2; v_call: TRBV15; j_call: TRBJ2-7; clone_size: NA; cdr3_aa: CATSNTSGGGYEQYF; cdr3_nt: TGTGCCACCAGCAATACCAGCGGGGGAGGCTACGAGCAGTACTTC
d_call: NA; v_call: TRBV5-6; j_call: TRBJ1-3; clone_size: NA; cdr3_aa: CASSLVGAGNTIYF; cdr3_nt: TGTGCCAGCAGCTTGGTAGGGGCTGGAAACACCATATATTTT
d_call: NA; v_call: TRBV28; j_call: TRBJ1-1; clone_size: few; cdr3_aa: CASRSGVTEAFF; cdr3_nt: TGTGCCAGCAGATCAGGGGTCACTGAAGCTTTCTTT
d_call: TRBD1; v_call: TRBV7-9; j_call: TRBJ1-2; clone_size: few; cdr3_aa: CASSSGTGENYGYTF; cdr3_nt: TGTGCCAGCAGCAGCGGGACAGGGGAAAACTATGGCTACACCTTC
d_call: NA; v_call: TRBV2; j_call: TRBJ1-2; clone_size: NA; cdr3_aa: CASRDQGGNYGYTF; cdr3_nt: TGTGCCAGCAGAGATCAGGGAGGGAACTATGGCTACACCTTC
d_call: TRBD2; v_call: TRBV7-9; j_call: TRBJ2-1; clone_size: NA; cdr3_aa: CASSSFSGGGPYNEQFF; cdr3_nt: TGTGCCAGCAGCTCTTTTAGCGGGGGGGGGCCCTACAATGAGCAGTTCTTC
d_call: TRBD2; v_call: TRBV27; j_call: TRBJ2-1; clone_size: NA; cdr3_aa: CASSYSGRNEQFF; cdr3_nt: TGTGCCAGCAGTTATAGCGGGAGAAATGAGCAGTTCTTC
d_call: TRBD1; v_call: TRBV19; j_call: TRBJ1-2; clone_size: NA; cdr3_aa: CASSPDRGYGYTF; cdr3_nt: TGTGCCAGTAGTCCCGACAGGGGCTATGGCTACACCTTC
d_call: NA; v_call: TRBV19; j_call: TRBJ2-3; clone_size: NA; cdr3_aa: CASRSLTSSSTDTQYF; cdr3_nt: TGTGCCAGTAGATCGCTAACTAGCAGTAGCACAGATACGCAGTATTTT
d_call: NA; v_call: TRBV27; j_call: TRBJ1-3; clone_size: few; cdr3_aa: CASSLTYSGNTIYF; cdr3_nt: TGTGCCAGCAGTTTGACTTACTCTGGAAACACCATATATTTT
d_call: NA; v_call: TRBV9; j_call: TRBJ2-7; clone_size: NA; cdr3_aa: CASSEGTETRGLSYEQYF; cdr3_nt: TGTGCCAGCAGCGAGGGGACAGAGACTAGAGGGCTCTCCTACGAGCAGTACTTC
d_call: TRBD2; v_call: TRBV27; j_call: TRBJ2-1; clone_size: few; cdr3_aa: CASSRLAGAFDEQFF; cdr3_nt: TGTGCCAGCAGTCGACTAGCGGGAGCTTTCGATGAGCAGTTCTTC
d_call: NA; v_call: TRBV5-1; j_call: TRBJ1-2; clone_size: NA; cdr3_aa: CASSLSAGDYGYTF; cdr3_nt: TGCGCCAGCAGCTTGTCGGCAGGGGACTATGGCTACACCTTC
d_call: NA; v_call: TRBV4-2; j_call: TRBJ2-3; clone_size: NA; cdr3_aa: CASSQDRDLDTQYF; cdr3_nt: TGTGCCAGCAGCCAAGACAGGGATTTGGATACGCAGTATTTT
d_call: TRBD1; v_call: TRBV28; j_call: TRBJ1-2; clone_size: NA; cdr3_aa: CASLRGTGGGYGYTF; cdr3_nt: TGTGCCAGTTTGCGCGGGACAGGGGGCGGGTATGGCTACACCTTC
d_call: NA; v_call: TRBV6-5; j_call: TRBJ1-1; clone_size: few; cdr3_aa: CASSYSIERRAFF; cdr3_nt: TGTGCCAGCAGTTACTCGATCGAGCGTCGAGCTTTCTTT
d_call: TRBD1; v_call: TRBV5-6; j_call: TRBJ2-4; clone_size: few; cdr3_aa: CASSFRQGNIQYF; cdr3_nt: TGTGCCAGCAGCTTCAGACAGGGAAACATTCAGTACTTC
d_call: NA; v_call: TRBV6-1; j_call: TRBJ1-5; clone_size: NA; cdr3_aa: CASSEGGNQPQHF; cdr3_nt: TGTGCCAGCAGTGAGGGAGGGAATCAGCCCCAGCATTTT
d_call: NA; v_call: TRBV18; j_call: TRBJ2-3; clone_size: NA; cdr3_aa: CASSPGQADTQYF; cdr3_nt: TGTGCCAGCTCACCGGGACAAGCAGATACGCAGTATTTT
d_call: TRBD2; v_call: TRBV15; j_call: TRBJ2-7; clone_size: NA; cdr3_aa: CATSRDPTSGRNEQYF; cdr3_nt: TGTGCCACCAGCAGAGATCCGACCAGCGGGAGGAACGAGCAGTACTTC
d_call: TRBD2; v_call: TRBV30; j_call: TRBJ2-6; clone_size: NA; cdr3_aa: CATQARAGVSGANVLTF; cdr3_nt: TGTGCCACCCAGGCGCGAGCGGGAGTTAGCGGGGCCAACGTCCTGACTTTC
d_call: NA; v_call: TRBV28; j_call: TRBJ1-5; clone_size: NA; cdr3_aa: CASSWGQYSNQPQHF; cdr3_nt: TGTGCCAGCAGTTGGGGACAATATAGCAATCAGCCCCAGCATTTT
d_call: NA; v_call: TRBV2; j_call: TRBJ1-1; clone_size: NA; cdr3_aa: CASSDSGGEAFF; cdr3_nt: TGTGCCAGCAGTGACTCGGGGGGTGAAGCTTTCTTT
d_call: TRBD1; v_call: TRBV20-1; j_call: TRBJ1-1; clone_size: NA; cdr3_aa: CSAPQGPRAFF; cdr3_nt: TGCAGTGCTCCACAGGGGCCGAGGGCTTTCTTT
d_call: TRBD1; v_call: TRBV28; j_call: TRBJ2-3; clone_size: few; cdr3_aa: CASSYGTGAGTDTQYF; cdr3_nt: TGTGCCAGCAGTTACGGGACAGGGGCTGGCACAGATACGCAGTATTTT
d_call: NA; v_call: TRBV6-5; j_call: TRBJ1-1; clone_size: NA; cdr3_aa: CASSRLMNTEAFF; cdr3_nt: TGTGCCAGCAGTCGACTAATGAACACTGAAGCTTTCTTT
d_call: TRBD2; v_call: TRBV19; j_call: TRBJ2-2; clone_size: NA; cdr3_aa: CASSPDAGLPTGELFF; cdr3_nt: TGTGCCAGTAGCCCAGACGCGGGACTACCCACCGGGGAGCTGTTTTTT
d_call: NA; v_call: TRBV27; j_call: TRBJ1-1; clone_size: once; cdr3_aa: CASSWWDKGTEAFF; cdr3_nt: TGTGCCAGCAGTTGGTGGGACAAGGGGACTGAAGCTTTCTTT
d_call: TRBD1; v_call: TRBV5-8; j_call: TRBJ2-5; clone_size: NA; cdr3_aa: CASSGGTGKETQYF; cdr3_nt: TGTGCCAGCAGCGGGGGGACAGGGAAAGAGACCCAGTACTTC
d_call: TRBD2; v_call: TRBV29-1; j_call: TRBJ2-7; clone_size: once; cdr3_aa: CSVGEGTYEQYF; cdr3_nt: TGCAGCGTGGGGGAGGGGACCTACGAGCAGTACTTC
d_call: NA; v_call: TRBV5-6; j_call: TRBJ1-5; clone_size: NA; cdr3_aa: CASSPAGLNQPQHF; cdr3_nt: TGTGCCAGCAGCCCCGCAGGACTCAATCAGCCCCAGCATTTT
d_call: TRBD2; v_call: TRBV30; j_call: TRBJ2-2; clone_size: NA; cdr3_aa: CAWRREVYTGELFF; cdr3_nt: TGTGCCTGGAGACGGGAGGTATACACCGGGGAGCTGTTTTTT
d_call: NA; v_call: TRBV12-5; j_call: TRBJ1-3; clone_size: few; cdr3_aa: CASGFWVQGHFSGNTIYF; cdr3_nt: TGTGCTAGTGGTTTTTGGGTCCAGGGGCATTTCTCTGGAAACACCATATATTTT
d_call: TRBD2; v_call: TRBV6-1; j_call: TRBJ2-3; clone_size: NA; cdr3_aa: CASSGWSLTSGRAVDTQYF; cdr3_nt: TGTGCCAGCAGTGGCTGGAGCTTGACTAGCGGGAGAGCCGTAGATACGCAGTATTTT
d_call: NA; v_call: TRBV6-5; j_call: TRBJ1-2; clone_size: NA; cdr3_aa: CASSYRDTNYGYTF; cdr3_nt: TGTGCCAGCAGTTACCGGGACACCAACTATGGCTACACCTTC
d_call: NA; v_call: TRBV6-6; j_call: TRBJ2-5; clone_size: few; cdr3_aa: CASSPKETQYF; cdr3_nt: TGTGCCAGCAGTCCCAAAGAGACCCAGTACTTC
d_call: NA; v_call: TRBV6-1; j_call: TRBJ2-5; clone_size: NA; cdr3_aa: CATYSQRFRETQYF; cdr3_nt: TGTGCCACATACTCACAGCGGTTCAGGGAGACCCAGTACTTC
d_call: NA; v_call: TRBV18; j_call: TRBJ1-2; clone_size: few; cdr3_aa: CASSPITSDRSYGYTF; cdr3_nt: TGTGCCAGCTCACCCATTACCTCTGACAGATCCTATGGCTACACCTTC
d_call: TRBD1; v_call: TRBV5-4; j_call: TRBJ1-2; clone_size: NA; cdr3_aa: CASSLVLGTAYGYTF; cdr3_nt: TGTGCCAGCAGCTTGGTGCTCGGGACAGCTTACGGCTACACCTTC
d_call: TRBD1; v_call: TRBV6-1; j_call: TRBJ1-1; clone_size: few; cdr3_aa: CASSGTNRGFSEAFF; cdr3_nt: TGTGCCAGCAGTGGTACGAACAGGGGGTTTTCTGAAGCTTTCTTT
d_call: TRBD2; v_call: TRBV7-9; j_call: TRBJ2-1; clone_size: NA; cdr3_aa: CASSFSRTSGYNEQFF; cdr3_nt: TGTGCCAGCAGCTTCTCCCGGACTAGCGGCTACAATGAGCAGTTCTTC
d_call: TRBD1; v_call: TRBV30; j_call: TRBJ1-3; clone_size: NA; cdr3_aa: CAWAGTAIGNTIYF; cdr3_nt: TGTGCCTGGGCCGGGACAGCTATAGGAAACACCATATATTTT
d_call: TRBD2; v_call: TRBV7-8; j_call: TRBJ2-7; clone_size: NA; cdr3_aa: CASSLGGTSKYEQYF; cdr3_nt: TGTGCCAGCAGCTTAGGAGGGACTAGTAAGTACGAGCAGTACTTC
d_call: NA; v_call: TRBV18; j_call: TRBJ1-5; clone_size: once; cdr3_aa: CASSQGVVGQPQHF; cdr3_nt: TGTGCCAGCTCACAAGGGGTCGTTGGTCAGCCCCAGCATTTT
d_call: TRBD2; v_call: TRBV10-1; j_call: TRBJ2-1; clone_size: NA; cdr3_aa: CASSGKLAGGPGGSYNEQFF; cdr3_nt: TGCGCCAGCAGTGGCAAACTAGCGGGAGGCCCCGGAGGATCCTACAATGAGCAGTTCTTC
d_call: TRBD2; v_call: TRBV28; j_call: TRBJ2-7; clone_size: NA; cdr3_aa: CASSLAGGYEQYF; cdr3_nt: TGTGCCAGCAGCTTAGCGGGAGGATACGAGCAGTACTTC
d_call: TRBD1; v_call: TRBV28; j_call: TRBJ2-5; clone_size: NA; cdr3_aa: CASSFLGLGTVQETQYF; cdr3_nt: TGTGCCAGCAGTTTTTTGGGCCTTGGGACAGTCCAAGAGACCCAGTACTTC